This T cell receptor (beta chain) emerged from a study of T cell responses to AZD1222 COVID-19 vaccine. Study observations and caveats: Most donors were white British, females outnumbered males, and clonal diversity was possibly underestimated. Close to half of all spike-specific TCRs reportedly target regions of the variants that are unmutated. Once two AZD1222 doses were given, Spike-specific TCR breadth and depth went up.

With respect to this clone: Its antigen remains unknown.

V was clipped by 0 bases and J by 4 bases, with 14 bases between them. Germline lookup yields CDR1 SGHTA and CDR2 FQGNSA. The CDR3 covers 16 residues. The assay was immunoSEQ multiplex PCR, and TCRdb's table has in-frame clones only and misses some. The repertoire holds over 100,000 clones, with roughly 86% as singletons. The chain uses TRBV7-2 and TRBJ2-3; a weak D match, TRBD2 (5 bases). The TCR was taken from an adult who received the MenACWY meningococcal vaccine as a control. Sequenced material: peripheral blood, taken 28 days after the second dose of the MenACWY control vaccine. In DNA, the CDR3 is TGTGCCAGCAGCTTAGCGAGGTACAGCGGAGCAGATACGCAGTATTTT. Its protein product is CASSLARYSGADTQYF.